Below, 13 T cell receptor beta chains from the same sample are listed, as sequenced in a study of human T cells and chemical hapten exposure (dated by TCRdb to the early 2020s). Library preparation was by RACE. The listed sequencing device is NextSeq 500. Through fastp at Q25 and MiXCR, TCRdb rebuilt clones from the public reads, retaining in-frame beta chains. Rows with one shared CDR3 protein collapse into an entry with the most common genes and DNA. This sample has 130,000 or so distinct CDR3 sequences in its table, and 8.5% to 9.5% of those were observed once. 1.5% to 2% of the sample rests with the top ten. What the time point label conveys for this sample: healthy volunteer bleed at 2 weeks. Total RNA was extracted from unfractionated whole blood that had been collected in Tempus Blood RNA tubes. The sequenced material came from whole blood. These TCRs come from a male donor in good health. Some clones in this sample may be carry-over from other donors' samples.

The rearrangement links TRBV4-3 to TRBJ2-1; 11 bases align to TRBD2. The V segment lost 0 bases and the J segment 4 bases; nucleotides outside the gene matches: 2. Germline V gives CDR1 LGHNA, CDR2 YSLEER. The CDR3 spans 16 residues. CDR3 bases: TGCGCCAGCAGCCAAGAAACTAGCGGGGGTTACAATGAGCAGTTCTTC. Encoded protein: CASSQETSGGYNEQFF.

This clonotype was counted between two and nine times. This chain connects TRBV15 to TRBJ1-4; D may be TRBD1 (6 bases). The length of the CDR3 is 16 residues. Trimming took off 0 bases at V and 5 bases at J, with 13 bases between the two ends. CDR1 and CDR2 from the germline V gene are LNHNV and YYDKDF (reference sequence). CDR3 nucleotides: TGTGCCACCAGCAGAGATCTGGACAGTTTCAATGAAAAACTGTTTTTT. Its translation: CATSRDLDSFNEKLFF.

The chain recombines TRBV29-1 with TRBJ2-1, with TRBD1 matching over 8 bases. CDR1 is SQVTM and CDR2 is ANQGSEA in the germline V gene. This CDR3 comprises 14 residues. V dropped 1 base and J dropped 6; count of bases not matched to a gene: 5. The DNA of the CDR3 is TGCAGCGTTGAAGGTGGACAGGGAGGCAATGAGCAGTTCTTC. As protein: CSVEGGQGGNEQFF.

This clonotype was detected many times. The chain couples TRBV29-1 to TRBJ2-2; no reliable D call. Trimming stripped 4 bases from V and 3 bases from J, with 12 bases between. The CDR3 consists of 14 residues. The V gene's germline CDR1 is SQVTM and CDR2 ANQGSEA. The DNA for the CDR3 is TGCAGCGTTGTGGGGATAGTTGACACCGGGGAGCTGTTTTTT. Protein: CSVVGIVDTGELFF.

This clonotype occurred a few times. The rearrangement links TRBV10-3 to TRBJ1-2, with D hard to call. This CDR3 is built from 14 residues. V lost 3 bases and J 4 bases, leaving 12 bases between the germline ends. CDR1 is ENHRY and CDR2 is SYGVKD in the germline V gene. This CDR3 is CAISDPGLLYGYTF. The CDR3 region has the DNA TGTGCCATCAGTGATCCGGGCCTCCTCTATGGCTACACCTTC.

V is TRBV12-5 and J is TRBJ1-5; D may be TRBD1 (6 bases). The V gene lost 1 base and the J gene lost 7 bases, with 8 bases spanning the gap. The germline V gene has CDR1 LGHNT and CDR2 FRNRAP. CDR3 length equals 13 residues. The CDR3 sequence is CASGLEGGQPQHF. In DNA, the CDR3 is TGTGCTAGTGGTTTGGAAGGGGGGCAGCCCCAGCATTTT.

V and J are TRBV7-2 and TRBJ2-2, with unresolved D. The CDR3 spans 16 residues. Germline-derived CDR1 and CDR2 are SGHTA and FQGNSA. The ends were cut back, 1 base at V and 3 bases at J, with 12 bases in the middle. In nucleotides, the CDR3 is TGTGCCAGCAGCTTAGTTGGAATCTCGTACACCGGGGAGCTGTTTTTT. This encodes CASSLVGISYTGELFF. Combining the CDR3 with reference TRBV7-2 and TRBJ2-2 gives the whole variable domain GAGVSQSPSNKVTEKGKDVELRCDPISGHTALYWYRQSLGQGLEFLIYFQGNSAPDKSGLPSDRFSAERTGGSVSTLTIQRTQQEDSAVYLCASSLVGISYTGELFFGEGSRLTVL.

For this clonotype: This may arise from a read error, as a much more abundant clone is one base away. The chain has TRBV6-4 and TRBJ2-1, with 9 bases that match TRBD1. Germline CDR1 MRHNA, CDR2 SNTAGT. The CDR3 totals 15 residues. As DNA, the CDR3 is TGTGTCAGCAGTGTAAGGGACAGGGCTGGGAATGAGCAGTTCTTC. It specifies CVSSVRDRAGNEQFF.

In its sample, this clonotype was seen many times. The rearrangement joins TRBV20-1 to TRBJ2-7, with 9 bases that match TRBD1. CDR1 is DFQATT and CDR2 is SNEGSKA in the germline V gene (reference sequence). V was pared by 2 bases and J by 6 bases, with 8 bases of the junction left unmatched. This CDR3 comprises 14 residues. The CDR3 sequence: CSARPGTGSFEQYF. The CDR3 DNA reads TGCAGTGCTAGACCCGGGACAGGGAGTTTCGAGCAGTACTTC.

This clonotype was seen many times. The J gene is TRBJ2-3, the V gene TRBV20-1; D is ambiguous. V shed 2 bases and J shed 3 bases, with 12 bases lying between them. This CDR3 has 14 amino acids. The germline V gene has CDR1 DFQATT and CDR2 SNEGSKA (reference sequence). CDR3 coding DNA: TGCAGTGCTAGATCCCCGGGTGCGACAGATACGCAGTATTTT. This encodes CSARSPGATDTQYF.

In this sample, this clonotype turned up many times. V is TRBV29-1 and J is TRBJ1-2, with 9 bases lining up with TRBD1. Germline V gene lookup returns CDR1 SQVTM and CDR2 ANQGSEA. Trimming at V came to 7 bases and at J to 5 bases, leaving 14 bases not matched to a gene. This CDR3 region has 15 residues. CDR3 DNA sequence: TGCAGCGGAACGATCGGGACAGGGAGTGGTTATGGCTACACCTTC. Translation gives CSGTIGTGSGYGYTF.

The chain uses TRBV20-1 and TRBJ2-5, with 13 bases lining up with TRBD2. Per the germline V gene, CDR1 is DFQATT and CDR2 is SNEGSKA (reference sequence). This CDR3 is built from 14 residues. V was clipped by 6 bases and J by 2 bases; unmatched bases: 3. CDR3 protein: CSARTSGRQETQYF. As DNA, the CDR3 is TGCAGTGCGCGGACTAGCGGGAGACAAGAGACCCAGTACTTC.

This chain joins TRBV9 and TRBJ2-1; TRBD2 matches at 13 bases. The CDR3 has 16 amino acids. V was pared by 3 bases and J by 0 bases, with 0 bases of the junction left unmatched. Germline V lookup: CDR1 SGDLS, CDR2 YYNGEE. The CDR3 loop reads CASSGTSGSSYNEQFF. The DNA for the CDR3 is TGTGCCAGCAGCGGGACTAGCGGGAGCTCCTACAATGAGCAGTTCTTC. The full variable domain, in which reference TRBV9 and TRBJ2-1 provide the parts outside the CDR3, is DSGVTQTPKHLITATGQRVTLRCSPRSGDLSVYWYQQSLDQGLQFLIQYYNGEERAKGNILERFSAQQFPDLHSELNLSSLELGDSALYFCASSGTSGSSYNEQFFGPGTRLTVL.